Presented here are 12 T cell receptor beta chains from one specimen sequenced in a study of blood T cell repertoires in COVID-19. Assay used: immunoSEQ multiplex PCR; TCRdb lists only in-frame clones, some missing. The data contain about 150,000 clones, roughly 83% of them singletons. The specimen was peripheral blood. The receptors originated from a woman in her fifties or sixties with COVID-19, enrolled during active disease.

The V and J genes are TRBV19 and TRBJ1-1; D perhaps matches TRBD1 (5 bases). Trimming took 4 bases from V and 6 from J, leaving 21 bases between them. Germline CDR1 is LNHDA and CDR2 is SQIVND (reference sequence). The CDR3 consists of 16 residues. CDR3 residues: CASSRGPGGVGAEAFF. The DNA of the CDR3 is TGTGCCAGTAGTAGAGGCCCCGGGGGGGTAGGCGCTGAAGCTTTCTTT.

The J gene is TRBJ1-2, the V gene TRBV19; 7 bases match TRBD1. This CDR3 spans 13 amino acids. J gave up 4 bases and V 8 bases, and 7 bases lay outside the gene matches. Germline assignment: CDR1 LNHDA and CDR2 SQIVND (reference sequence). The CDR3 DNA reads TGTGCCAGTGGGGGACAGCCTTTCTATGGCTACACCTTC. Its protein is CASGGQPFYGYTF.

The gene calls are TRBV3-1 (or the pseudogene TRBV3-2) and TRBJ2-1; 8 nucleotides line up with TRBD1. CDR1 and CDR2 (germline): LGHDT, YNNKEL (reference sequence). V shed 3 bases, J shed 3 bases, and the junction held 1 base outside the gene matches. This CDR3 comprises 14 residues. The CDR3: CASSQDRVYNEQFF. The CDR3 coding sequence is TGTGCCAGCAGCCAGGACAGGGTCTACAATGAGCAGTTCTTC.

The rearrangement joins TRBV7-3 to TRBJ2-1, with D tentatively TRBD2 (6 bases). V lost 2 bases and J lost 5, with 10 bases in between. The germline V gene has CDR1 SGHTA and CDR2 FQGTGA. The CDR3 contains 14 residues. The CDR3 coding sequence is TGTGCCAGCAGCTTAGCGGGGAAAAACAATGAGCAGTTCTTC. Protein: CASSLAGKNNEQFF.

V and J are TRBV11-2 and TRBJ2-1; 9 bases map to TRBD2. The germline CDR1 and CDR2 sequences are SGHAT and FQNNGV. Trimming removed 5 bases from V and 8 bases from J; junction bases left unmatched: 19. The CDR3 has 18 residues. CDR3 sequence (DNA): TGTGCCAGCAGCCCTAGCTTAGCGGGGGAGTTGGGCGGTGATGAGCAGTTCTTC. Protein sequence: CASSPSLAGELGGDEQFF.

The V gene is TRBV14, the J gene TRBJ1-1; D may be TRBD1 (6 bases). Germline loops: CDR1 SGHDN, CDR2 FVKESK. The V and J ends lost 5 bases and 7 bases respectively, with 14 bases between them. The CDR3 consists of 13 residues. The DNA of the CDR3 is TGTGCCAGCAGCTGGGTACAGGGCGGTGAAGCTTTCTTT. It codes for CASSWVQGGEAFF.

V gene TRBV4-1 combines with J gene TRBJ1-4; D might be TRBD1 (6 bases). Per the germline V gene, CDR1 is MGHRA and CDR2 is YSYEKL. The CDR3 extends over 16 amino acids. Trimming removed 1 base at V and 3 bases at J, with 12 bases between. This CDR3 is CASSQAAGAANEKLFF. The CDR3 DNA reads TGCGCCAGCAGCCAAGCGGCGGGGGCGGCTAATGAAAAACTGTTTTTT.

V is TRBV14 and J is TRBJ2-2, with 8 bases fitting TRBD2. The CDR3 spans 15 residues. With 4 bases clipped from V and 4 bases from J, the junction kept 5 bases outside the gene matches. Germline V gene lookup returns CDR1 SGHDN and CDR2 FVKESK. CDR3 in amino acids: CASSLRLATTGELFF. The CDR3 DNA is TGTGCCAGCAGCCTCCGACTAGCGACCACCGGGGAGCTGTTTTTT.

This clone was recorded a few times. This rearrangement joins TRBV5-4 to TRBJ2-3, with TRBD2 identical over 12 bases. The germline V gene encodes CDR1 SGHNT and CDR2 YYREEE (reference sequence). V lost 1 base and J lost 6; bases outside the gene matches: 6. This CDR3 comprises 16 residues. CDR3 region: CASSLPTSGGLDTQYF. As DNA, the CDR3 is TGTGCCAGCAGCTTGCCGACTAGCGGGGGTCTGGATACGCAGTATTTT.

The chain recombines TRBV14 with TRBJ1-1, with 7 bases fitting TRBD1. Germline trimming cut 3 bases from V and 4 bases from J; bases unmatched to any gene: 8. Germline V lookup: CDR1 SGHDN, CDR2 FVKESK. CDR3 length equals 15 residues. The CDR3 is CASSHLGQFVTEAFF. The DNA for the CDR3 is TGTGCCAGCAGCCATCTGGGACAGTTCGTCACTGAAGCTTTCTTT. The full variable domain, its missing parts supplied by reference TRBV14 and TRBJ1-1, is EAGVTQFPSHSVIEKGQTVTLRCDPISGHDNLYWYRRVMGKEIKFLLHFVKESKQDESGMPNNRFLAERTGGTYSTLKVQPAELEDSGVYFCASSHLGQFVTEAFFGQGTRLTVV.

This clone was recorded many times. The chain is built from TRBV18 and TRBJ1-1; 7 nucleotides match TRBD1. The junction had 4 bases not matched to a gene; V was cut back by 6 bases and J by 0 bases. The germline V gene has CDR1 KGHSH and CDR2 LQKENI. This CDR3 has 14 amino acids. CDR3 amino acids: CASSGQDMNTEAFF. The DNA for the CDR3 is TGTGCCAGCTCCGGACAGGATATGAACACTGAAGCTTTCTTT.

CDR3 region: CASSLQGNTIYF. The DNA for the CDR3 is TGTGCCAGCAGCTTACAGGGAAACACCATATATTTT. The V and J genes are TRBV11-2 and TRBJ1-3; no firm D call. Germline loops: CDR1 SGHAT, CDR2 FQNNGV. The CDR3 spans 12 residues. Trimming took off 2 bases at V and 4 bases at J, with 3 bases between the two ends.